This entry concerns a single T cell receptor beta chain. Its antigen is undetermined. The data derive from a study of CD8+CD57+ T cells in acquired aplastic anemia. Study background: Yields of DNA that came from sorted CD4+ and CD8+ cells averaged 3.2 ug. Healthy donor CD4+ cell samples had a mean of around 10 million reads.

Whole-study results and caveats: Some 30 shared CD8+ CDR3s appeared highly expressed within patients' immunodominant clones. Researchers reported that CD8+ Simpson's diversity was not significantly different in patients versus controls.

Both TCR beta VDJ combination and CDR3 sequence profiling were carried out. Genomic DNA was the template for this profiling. TCRdb processed the reads anew with MiXCR; each CDR3 protein has one entry. The data contain approximately 200,000 distinct CDR3 sequences, around 60% of them singletons. This CDR3 has 14 residues. With V trimmed by 5 bases and J by 5 bases, 5 bases remained unmatched. Germline V CDR1 and CDR2: SGHVS, FNYEAQ. Sequencing input: sorted CD4+, CD8+, or CD8+CD57+ T cells (not recorded which) from PBMCs. This TCR came from a human donor in good health. The chain couples TRBV7-6 to TRBJ1-4, with TRBD1 identical over 7 bases. The CDR3 DNA follows: TGTGCCAGCAGCCCAGGGGGTCAGAATGAAAAACTGTTTTTT. This sequence encodes CASSPGGQNEKLFF.